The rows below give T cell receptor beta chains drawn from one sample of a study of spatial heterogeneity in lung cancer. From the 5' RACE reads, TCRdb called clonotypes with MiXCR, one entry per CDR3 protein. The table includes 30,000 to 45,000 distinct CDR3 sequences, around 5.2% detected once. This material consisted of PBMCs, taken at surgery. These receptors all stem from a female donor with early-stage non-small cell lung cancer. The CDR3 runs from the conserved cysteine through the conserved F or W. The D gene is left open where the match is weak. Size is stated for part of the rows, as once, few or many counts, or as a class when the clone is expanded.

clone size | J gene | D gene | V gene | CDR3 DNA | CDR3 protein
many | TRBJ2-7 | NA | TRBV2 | TGTGCCAGCAGGAGGAGAAGCTACGAGCAGTACTTC | CASRRRSYEQYF
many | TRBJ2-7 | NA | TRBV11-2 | TGTGCCAGCACCCTGAACCTGGGGAACGAGCAGTACTTC | CASTLNLGNEQYF
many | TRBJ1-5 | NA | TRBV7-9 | TGTGCCAGCAGCCGGAGTGGCGGGCCCCAGCATTTT | CASSRSGGPQHF
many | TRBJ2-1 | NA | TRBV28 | TGTGCCAGCAGGTCAGGGGCCGGTTACAATGAGCAGTTCTTC | CASRSGAGYNEQFF
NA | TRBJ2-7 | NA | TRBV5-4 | TGTGCCAGCAGCTTGGTACCGGGGCCCTTCTACGAGCAGTACTTC | CASSLVPGPFYEQYF
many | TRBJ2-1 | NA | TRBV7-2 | TGTGCCAGCAGCTTAGCACCCTCTCTTGAGCAGTTCTTC | CASSLAPSLEQFF
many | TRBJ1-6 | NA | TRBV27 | TGTGCCAGCAGTTTGTTCAGCAGGGGTAATTCACCCCTCCACTTT | CASSLFSRGNSPLHF
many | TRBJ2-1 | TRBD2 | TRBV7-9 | TGTGCCAGCAGCTTGAGCGGGATGGGCGTGATCTTC | CASSLSGMGVIF
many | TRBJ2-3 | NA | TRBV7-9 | TGTGCCAGCAGCTTAGACCCGGATACGCAGTATTTT | CASSLDPDTQYF
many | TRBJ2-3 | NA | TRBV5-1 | TGCGCCAGCAGCTTGATGGGGAACACAGATACGCAGTATTTT | CASSLMGNTDTQYF
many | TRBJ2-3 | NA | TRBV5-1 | TGCGCCAGCAGCTCACGACCCTACGGACAAGAATTAGATACGCAGTATTTT | CASSSRPYGQELDTQYF
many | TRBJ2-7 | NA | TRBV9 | TGTGCCAGCAGCTCGCGCAGGGACAACGAGCAGTACTTC | CASSSRRDNEQYF
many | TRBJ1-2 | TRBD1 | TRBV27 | TGTGCCAGCAGTTTCCTGGGACAGAACGCGGGGGGCTACACCTTC | CASSFLGQNAGGYTF